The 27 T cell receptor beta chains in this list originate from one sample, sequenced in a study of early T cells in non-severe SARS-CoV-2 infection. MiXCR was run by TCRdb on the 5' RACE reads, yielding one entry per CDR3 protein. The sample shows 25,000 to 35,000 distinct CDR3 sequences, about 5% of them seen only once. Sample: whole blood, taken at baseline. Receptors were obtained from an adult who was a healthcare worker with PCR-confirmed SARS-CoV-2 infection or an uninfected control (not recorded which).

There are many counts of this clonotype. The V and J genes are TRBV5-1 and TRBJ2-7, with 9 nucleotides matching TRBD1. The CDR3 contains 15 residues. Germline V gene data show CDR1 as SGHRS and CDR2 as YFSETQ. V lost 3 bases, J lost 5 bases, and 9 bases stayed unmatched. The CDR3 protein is CASSWGTGPMHEQYF. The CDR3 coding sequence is TGCGCCAGCAGCTGGGGGACAGGGCCGATGCACGAGCAGTACTTC.

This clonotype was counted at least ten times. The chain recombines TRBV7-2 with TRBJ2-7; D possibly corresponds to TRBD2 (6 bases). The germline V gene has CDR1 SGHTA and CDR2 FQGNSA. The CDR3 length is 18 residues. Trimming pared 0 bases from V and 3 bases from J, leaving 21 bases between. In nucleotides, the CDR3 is TGTGCCAGCAGCTTAGCTCGTCAAGGACTACGTCCTCTCTACGAGCAGTACTTC. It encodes CASSLARQGLRPLYEQYF.

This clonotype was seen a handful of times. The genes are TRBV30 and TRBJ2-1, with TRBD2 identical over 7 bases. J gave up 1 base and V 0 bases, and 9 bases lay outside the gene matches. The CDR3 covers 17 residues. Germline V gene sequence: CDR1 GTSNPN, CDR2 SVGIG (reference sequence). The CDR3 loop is CAWSVPDTSASYNEQFF. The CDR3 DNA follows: TGTGCCTGGAGTGTACCGGACACTAGCGCGTCCTACAATGAGCAGTTCTTC.

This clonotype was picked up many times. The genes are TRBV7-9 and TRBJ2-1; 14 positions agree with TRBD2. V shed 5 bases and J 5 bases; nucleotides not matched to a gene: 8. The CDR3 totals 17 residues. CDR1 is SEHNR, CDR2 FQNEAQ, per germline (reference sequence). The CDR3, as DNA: TGTGCCAGCAGCCCCGGGACTAGCGGGAGTATCGACAATGAGCAGTTCTTC. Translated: CASSPGTSGSIDNEQFF.

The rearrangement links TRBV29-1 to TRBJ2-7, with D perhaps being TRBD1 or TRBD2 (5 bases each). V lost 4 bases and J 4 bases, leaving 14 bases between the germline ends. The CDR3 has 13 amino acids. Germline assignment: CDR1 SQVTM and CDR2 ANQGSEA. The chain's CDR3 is CSVVGTADYEQYF. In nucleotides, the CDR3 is TGCAGCGTTGTTGGGACGGCGGATTACGAGCAGTACTTC.

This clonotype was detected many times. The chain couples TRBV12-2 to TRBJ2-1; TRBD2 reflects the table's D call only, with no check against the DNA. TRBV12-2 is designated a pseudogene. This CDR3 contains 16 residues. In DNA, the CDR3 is TGTGCAAGTCGCTTGGGCCCAGCAACCAACTACAATGAGCAGTTCTTC. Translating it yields CASRLGPATNYNEQFF.

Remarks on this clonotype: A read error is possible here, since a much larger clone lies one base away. The CDR3 region is CASSLYSGANTGEPFF. For the CDR3, the DNA is TGTGCCAGCAGCTTATATAGCGGGGCGAACACCGGGGAGCCGTTTTTT. The V gene is TRBV7-3, the J gene TRBJ2-2; 8 nucleotides agree with TRBD2. Germline V gene lookup returns CDR1 SGHTA and CDR2 FQGTGA. The CDR3 sequence is 16 residues long.

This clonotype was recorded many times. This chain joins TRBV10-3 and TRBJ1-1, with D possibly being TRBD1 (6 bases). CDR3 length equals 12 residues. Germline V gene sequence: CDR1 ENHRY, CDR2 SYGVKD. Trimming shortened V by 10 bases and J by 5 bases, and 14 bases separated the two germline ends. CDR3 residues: CATRTVITEAFF. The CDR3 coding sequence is TGTGCCACCCGGACAGTGATAACTGAAGCTTTCTTT.

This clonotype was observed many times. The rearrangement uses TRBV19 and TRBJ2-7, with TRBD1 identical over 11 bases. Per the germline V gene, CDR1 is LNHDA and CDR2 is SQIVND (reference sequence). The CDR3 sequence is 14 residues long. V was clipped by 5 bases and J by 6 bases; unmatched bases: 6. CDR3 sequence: CASSFRTGGGEQYF. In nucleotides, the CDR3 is TGTGCCAGTAGTTTCCGGACAGGGGGCGGCGAGCAGTACTTC.

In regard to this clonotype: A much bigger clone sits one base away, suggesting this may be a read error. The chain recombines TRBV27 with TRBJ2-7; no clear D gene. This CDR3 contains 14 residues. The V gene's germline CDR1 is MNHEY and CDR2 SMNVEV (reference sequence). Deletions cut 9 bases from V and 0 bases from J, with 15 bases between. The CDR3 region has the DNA TGTGCCAGTGCCCGCCACGAGATCTCCTACGAGCAGTACTTC. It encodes CASARHEISYEQYF.

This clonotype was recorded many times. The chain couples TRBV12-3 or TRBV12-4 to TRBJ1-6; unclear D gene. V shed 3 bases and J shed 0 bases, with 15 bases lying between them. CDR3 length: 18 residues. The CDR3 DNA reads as TGTGCCAGCAGTTTTACCTCTGGCCTAAGCTCCTATAATTCACCCCTCCACTTT. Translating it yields CASSFTSGLSSYNSPLHF.

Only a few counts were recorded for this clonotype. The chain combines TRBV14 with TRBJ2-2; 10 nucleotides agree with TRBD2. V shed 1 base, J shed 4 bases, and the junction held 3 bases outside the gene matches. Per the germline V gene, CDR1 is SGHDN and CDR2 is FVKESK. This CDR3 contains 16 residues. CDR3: CASSQGLAGVTGELFF. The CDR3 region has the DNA TGTGCCAGCAGCCAAGGCCTAGCGGGGGTCACCGGGGAGCTGTTTTTT.

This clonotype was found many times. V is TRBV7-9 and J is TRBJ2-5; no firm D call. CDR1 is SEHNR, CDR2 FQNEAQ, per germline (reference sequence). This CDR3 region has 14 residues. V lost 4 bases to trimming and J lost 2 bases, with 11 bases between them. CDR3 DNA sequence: TGTGCCAGCAGCTCCAGTATACTTCAAGAGACCCAGTACTTC. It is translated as CASSSSILQETQYF.

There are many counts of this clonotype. The CDR3 DNA follows: TGTGCCAGCAGCTCCTTTAAAGGACTAGCGGGAGGAACCTACGAGCAGTACTTC. Its translation is CASSSFKGLAGGTYEQYF. The chain recombines TRBV12-3 or TRBV12-4 with TRBJ2-7; 14 nucleotides agree with TRBD2. The CDR3 spans 18 residues. Germline trimming cut 6 bases from V and 2 bases from J; bases unmatched to any gene: 12.

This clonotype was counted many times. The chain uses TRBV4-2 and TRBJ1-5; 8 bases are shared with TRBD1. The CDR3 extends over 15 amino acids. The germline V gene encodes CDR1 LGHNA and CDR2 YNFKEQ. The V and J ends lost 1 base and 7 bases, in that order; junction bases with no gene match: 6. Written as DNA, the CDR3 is TGTGCCAGCAGCCAAGGACAGGGGTCTAGGCAGCCCCAGCATTTT. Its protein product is CASSQGQGSRQPQHF.

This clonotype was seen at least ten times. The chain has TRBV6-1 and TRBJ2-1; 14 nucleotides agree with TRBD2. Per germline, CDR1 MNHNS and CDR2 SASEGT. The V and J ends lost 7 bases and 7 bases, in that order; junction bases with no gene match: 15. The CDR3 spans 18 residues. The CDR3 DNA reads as TGTGCCAGCAAGCCCTTAGGACTAGCGGGAGGATTTTATAATGAGCAGTTCTTC. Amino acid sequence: CASKPLGLAGGFYNEQFF.

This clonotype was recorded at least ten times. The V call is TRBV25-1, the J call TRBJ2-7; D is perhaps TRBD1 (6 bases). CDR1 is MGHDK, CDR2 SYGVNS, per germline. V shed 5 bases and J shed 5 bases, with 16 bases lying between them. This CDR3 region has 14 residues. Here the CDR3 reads CASSRNTGIHEQYF. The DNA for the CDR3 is TGTGCCAGCAGTAGAAACACAGGGATCCACGAGCAGTACTTC.

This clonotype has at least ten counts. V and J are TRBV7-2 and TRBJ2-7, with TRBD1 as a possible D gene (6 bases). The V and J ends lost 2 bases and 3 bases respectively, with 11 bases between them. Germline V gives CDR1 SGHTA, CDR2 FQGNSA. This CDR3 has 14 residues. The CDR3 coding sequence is TGTGCCAGCAGCTTACGGGACACAATCTACGAGCAGTACTTC. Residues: CASSLRDTIYEQYF. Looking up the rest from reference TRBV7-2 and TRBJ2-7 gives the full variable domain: GAGVSQSPSNKVTEKGKDVELRCDPISGHTALYWYRQSLGQGLEFLIYFQGNSAPDKSGLPSDRFSAERTGGSVSTLTIQRTQQEDSAVYLCASSLRDTIYEQYFGPGTRLTVT.

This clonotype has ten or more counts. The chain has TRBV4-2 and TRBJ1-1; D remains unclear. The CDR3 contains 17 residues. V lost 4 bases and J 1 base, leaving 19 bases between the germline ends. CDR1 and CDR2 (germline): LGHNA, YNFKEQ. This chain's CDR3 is CASSRSQDPLGNTEAFF. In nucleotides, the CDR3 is TGTGCCAGCAGCCGCAGCCAGGACCCTTTAGGGAACACTGAAGCTTTCTTT.

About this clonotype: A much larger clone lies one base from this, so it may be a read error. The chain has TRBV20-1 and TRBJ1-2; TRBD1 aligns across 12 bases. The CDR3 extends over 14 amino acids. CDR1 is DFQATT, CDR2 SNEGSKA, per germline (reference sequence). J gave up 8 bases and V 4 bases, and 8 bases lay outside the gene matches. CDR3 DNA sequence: TGCAGTGCTACGGAAACCGGGACAGGGGGCGGCTACACCTTC. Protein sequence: CSATETGTGGGYTF.

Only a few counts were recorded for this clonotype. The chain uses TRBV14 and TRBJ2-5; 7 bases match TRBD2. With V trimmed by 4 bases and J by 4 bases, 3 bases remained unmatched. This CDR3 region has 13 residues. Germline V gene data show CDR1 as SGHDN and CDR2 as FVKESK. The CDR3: CASSPGRGETQYF. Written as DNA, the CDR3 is TGTGCCAGCAGCCCAGGGAGGGGAGAGACCCAGTACTTC.

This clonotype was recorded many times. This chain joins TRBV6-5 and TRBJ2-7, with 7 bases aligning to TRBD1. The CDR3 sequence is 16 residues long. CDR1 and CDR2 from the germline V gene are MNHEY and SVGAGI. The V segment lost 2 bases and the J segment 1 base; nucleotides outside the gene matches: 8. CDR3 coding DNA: TGTGCCAGCAGTTACGGTAGAGGGGGCAGGTCCTACGAGCAGTACTTC. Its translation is CASSYGRGGRSYEQYF.

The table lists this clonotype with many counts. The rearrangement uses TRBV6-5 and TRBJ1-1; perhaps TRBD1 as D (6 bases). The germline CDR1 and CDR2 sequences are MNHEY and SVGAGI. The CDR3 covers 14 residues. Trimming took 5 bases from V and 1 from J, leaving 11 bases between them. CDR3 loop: CASSPPTGNTEAFF. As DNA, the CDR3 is TGTGCCAGCAGTCCGCCGACAGGGAACACTGAAGCTTTCTTT.

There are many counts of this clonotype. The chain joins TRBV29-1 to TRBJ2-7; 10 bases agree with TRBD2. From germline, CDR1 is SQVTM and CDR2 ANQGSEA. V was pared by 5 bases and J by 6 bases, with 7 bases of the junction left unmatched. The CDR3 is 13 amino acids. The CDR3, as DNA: TGCAGCGTTATCCCGGGACTAGCGACCGAGCAGTACTTC. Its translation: CSVIPGLATEQYF.

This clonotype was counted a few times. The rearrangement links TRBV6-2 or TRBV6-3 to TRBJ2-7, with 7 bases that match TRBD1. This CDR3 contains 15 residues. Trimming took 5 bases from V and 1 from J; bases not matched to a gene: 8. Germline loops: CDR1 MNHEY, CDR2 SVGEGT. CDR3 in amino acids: CASSGQAYQSYEQYF. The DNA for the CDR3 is TGTGCCAGCAGTGGACAGGCATACCAATCCTACGAGCAGTACTTC.

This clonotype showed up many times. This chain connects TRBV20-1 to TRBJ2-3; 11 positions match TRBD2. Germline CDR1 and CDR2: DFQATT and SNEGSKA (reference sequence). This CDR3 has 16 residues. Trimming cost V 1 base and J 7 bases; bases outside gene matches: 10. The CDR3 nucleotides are TGCAGTGCTAGAGTTTTAGCGGGGGGGCCCGGGAATACGCAGTATTTT. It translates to CSARVLAGGPGNTQYF.

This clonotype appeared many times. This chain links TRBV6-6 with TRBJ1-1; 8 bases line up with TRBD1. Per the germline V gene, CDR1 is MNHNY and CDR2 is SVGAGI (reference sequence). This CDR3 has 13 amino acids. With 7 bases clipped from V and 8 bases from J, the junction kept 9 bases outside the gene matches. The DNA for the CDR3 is TGTGCCAGCACCGAGACAGGGGTCGGGGAAGCTTTCTTT. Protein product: CASTETGVGEAFF.